These 31 T cell receptor beta chains share one sample of origin, sequenced in a study of OX40 agonist ivuxolimab in advanced cancers. To prepare the library, the immunoSEQ multiplex PCR assay was applied. The immuneACCESS repertoire file appears here via TCRdb, limited to in-frame rearrangements. These files lack a portion of the clones; in checked studies, under half of the deficit traces to unresolved V genes, and the cause of the others is not known. The sample yields over 65,000 clones; approximately 86% were counted once. The leading ten clones occupy 6.5% of the sample. This material consisted of CD4+ or CD8+ T cells sorted from blood, taken in a trial of the OX40 agonist ivuxolimab. The receptor set was obtained from an adult with an advanced solid tumor such as melanoma, head and neck, liver or kidney cancer.

The genes are TRBV18 and TRBJ1-5, with D unresolved. Germline V CDR1 and CDR2: KGHSH, LQKENI. The CDR3 is made up of 15 amino acids. The ends were cut back, 4 bases at V and 3 bases at J, with 13 bases in the middle. The chain's CDR3 is CASSLVGRNNQPQHF. As DNA, the CDR3 is TGTGCCAGCTCACTGGTTGGCAGGAACAATCAGCCCCAGCATTTT.

The J gene is TRBJ2-1, the V gene TRBV20-1; D unclear. CDR1 and CDR2 from the germline V gene are DFQATT and SNEGSKA (reference sequence). The V end was cut by 7 bases, the J end by 9 bases, with 13 bases between. The length of the CDR3 is 11 residues. The CDR3 DNA is TGCAGTGAGTCCCGAGACGTTGAGCAGTTCTTC. Its translation: CSESRDVEQFF.

The J gene is TRBJ2-7, the V gene TRBV2; D perhaps matches TRBD1 (6 bases). The CDR3 extends over 15 amino acids. V was pared by 1 base and J by 2 bases, with 12 bases between. Germline lookup yields CDR1 SNHLY and CDR2 FYNNEI. CDR3 nucleotides: TGTGCCAGCAGTGAAGGGACAGTACCTACCTACGAGCAGTACTTC. It yields the protein CASSEGTVPTYEQYF.

The chain links TRBV6-1 to TRBJ1-1; D perhaps matches TRBD1 (5 bases). Germline CDR1 MNHNS, CDR2 SASEGT. V lost 3 bases and J lost 4, with 12 bases in between. This CDR3 region has 14 residues. The CDR3 region is CASSDEGRGTEAFF. CDR3 coding DNA: TGTGCCAGCAGTGATGAGGGGCGCGGCACTGAAGCTTTCTTT.

This chain links TRBV13 with TRBJ2-1, with D perhaps assigned TRBD1 or TRBD2 (5 bases each). The V gene lost 1 base and the J gene lost 6 bases, with 10 bases spanning the gap. The CDR3 has 14 residues. The germline CDR1 and CDR2 sequences are PRHDT and FYEKMQ (reference sequence). CDR3: CASSLAGTINEQFF. The DNA for the CDR3 is TGTGCCAGCAGCTTAGCTGGGACCATCAATGAGCAGTTCTTC.

V gene TRBV6-1 combines with J gene TRBJ2-7, with D possibly matching TRBD1 (5 bases). Germline CDR1 is MNHNS and CDR2 is SASEGT. Trimming removed 3 bases from V and 7 bases from J, with 16 bases in between. This CDR3 spans 14 amino acids. CDR3 nucleotide sequence: TGTGCCAGCAGTGATGATGGCAGGGTGGGAGAGCAGTACTTC. Translated: CASSDDGRVGEQYF.

This chain connects TRBV19 to TRBJ2-6; D is unresolved. V lost 4 bases and J 0 bases, leaving 7 bases between the germline ends. The CDR3 length is 15 residues. Germline CDR1 LNHDA, CDR2 SQIVND (reference sequence). DNA for the CDR3: TGTGCCAGTAGTACCCGGAGCTCTGGGGCCAACGTCCTGACTTTC. Amino acids: CASSTRSSGANVLTF.

The genes are TRBV5-4 and TRBJ2-4; D is possibly TRBD1 (6 bases). The germline CDR1 and CDR2 sequences are SGHNT and YYREEE (reference sequence). CDR3 length: 17 residues. The V end was cut by 1 base, the J end by 7 bases, with 21 bases between. The CDR3 coding sequence is TGTGCCAGCAGCTTGAGGAACAGGGAGCCACTCAAGAACATTCAGTACTTC. Protein sequence: CASSLRNREPLKNIQYF.

This chain links TRBV9 with TRBJ2-7; D is ambiguous. The length of the CDR3 is 14 residues. The V gene lost 0 bases and the J gene lost 0 bases, with 7 bases spanning the gap. From germline, CDR1 is SGDLS and CDR2 YYNGEE. This chain's CDR3 is CASSVERVSYEQYF. DNA for the CDR3: TGTGCCAGCAGCGTAGAAAGGGTCTCCTACGAGCAGTACTTC.

The chain joins TRBV7-9 to TRBJ1-2, with unresolved D. The V and J ends lost 1 base and 0 bases respectively, with 6 bases between them. CDR3 length: 14 amino acids. The germline gives CDR1 SEHNR, CDR2 FQNEAQ (reference sequence). CDR3 nucleotide sequence: TGTGCCAGCAGCTTAGTGGTTGCTAACTATGGCTACACCTTC. Encoded protein: CASSLVVANYGYTF. Combining the CDR3 with reference TRBV7-9 and TRBJ1-2 gives the whole variable domain DTGVSQNPRHKITKRGQNVTFRCDPISEHNRLYWYRQTLGQGPEFLTYFQNEAQLEKSRLLSDRFSAERPKGSFSTLEIQRTEQGDSAMYLCASSLVVANYGYTFGSGTRLTVV.

This clone was detected only once. The chain has TRBV7-9 and TRBJ2-1; TRBD2 might be the D (5 bases). This CDR3 is built from 15 residues. The germline gives CDR1 SEHNR, CDR2 FQNEAQ (reference sequence). Between the trimmed V and J ends, which lost 6 bases and 5 bases, there was a span of 17 bases. In nucleotides, the CDR3 is TGTGCCAGCAGGAACCTAGCCCGATATAACAATGAGCAGTTCTTC. Translated, it gives CASRNLARYNNEQFF.

The chain uses TRBV18 and TRBJ1-5; D remains unclear. Germline V gene lookup returns CDR1 KGHSH and CDR2 LQKENI. This CDR3 has 14 residues. Trimming pared 6 bases from V and 4 bases from J, leaving 13 bases between. The CDR3 nucleotides read TGTGCCAGCTCCCAATGGGAGGGTAATCAGCCCCAGCATTTT. Its protein product is CASSQWEGNQPQHF.

This clone came up many times. The chain is built from TRBV5-1 and TRBJ1-2; possible D gene TRBD1, 5 bases. The CDR3 extends over 14 amino acids. V was cut by 0 bases and J by 7 bases, with 13 bases left in between. Germline-derived CDR1 and CDR2 are SGHRS and YFSETQ. DNA for the CDR3: TGCGCCAGCAGCTTGGACTGGGGGTTGGGTGGCTACACCTTC. This sequence encodes CASSLDWGLGGYTF.

This sequence joins TRBV6-6 and TRBJ2-1; D perhaps matches TRBD2 (5 bases). CDR3 length: 14 residues. Deletions cut 8 bases from V and 0 bases from J, with 11 bases between. The germline CDR1 and CDR2 sequences are MNHNY and SVGAGI (reference sequence). The CDR3: CASGRDYSYNEQFF. The CDR3 DNA follows: TGTGCCAGCGGGCGTGACTACTCCTACAATGAGCAGTTCTTC.

The V gene is TRBV21-1, the J gene TRBJ1-2; the table's D call TRBD1 went unverified against the DNA. TRBV21-1 is classified as a pseudogene. There are 15 residues in the CDR3. In DNA form, the CDR3 reads TGTGCCAGCAGCAAATCGTTGGAGGGGGCGCGGGGCTACACCTTC. It encodes CASSKSLEGARGYTF.

V usage is TRBV5-1 and J usage is TRBJ2-5; the match to TRBD2 covers 10 bases. J gave up 4 bases and V 2 bases, and 8 bases lay outside the gene matches. CDR1 and CDR2 (germline): SGHRS, YFSETQ. The CDR3 runs 16 residues. CDR3 DNA: TGCGCCAGCAGCTTAAGGACTAGCGGCCCTCCAGAGACCCAGTACTTC. Its translation is CASSLRTSGPPETQYF.

This chain joins TRBV27 and TRBJ2-2; 7 nucleotides line up with TRBD2. This CDR3 contains 14 residues. The V gene end was trimmed by 6 bases and the J gene end by 3 bases; junction bases not matched to a gene: 4. Germline V gene data show CDR1 as MNHEY and CDR2 as SMNVEV (reference sequence). CDR3 in amino acids: CASRWGGDTGELFF. The CDR3, as DNA: TGTGCCAGCAGGTGGGGGGGGGACACCGGGGAGCTGTTTTTT.

This clone has a handful of counts. This rearrangement joins TRBV4-1 to TRBJ1-4, with D possibly being TRBD1 (5 bases). Deletions cut 0 bases from V and 11 bases from J, with 19 bases between. This CDR3 spans 16 amino acids. The germline gives CDR1 MGHRA, CDR2 YSYEKL. Here the CDR3 reads CASSQENPPGPGKLFF. CDR3 in DNA: TGCGCCAGCAGCCAAGAGAATCCGCCAGGGCCGGGTAAACTGTTTTTT.

The rearrangement uses TRBV7-9 and TRBJ2-7; the match to TRBD1 covers 8 bases. J was trimmed by 6 bases and V by 3 bases; bases with no gene match: 7. The CDR3 is 14 amino acids. The V gene's germline CDR1 is SEHNR and CDR2 FQNEAQ (reference sequence). The CDR3 here is CASSLYRGAGEQYF. The CDR3 coding sequence is TGTGCCAGCAGCTTGTACAGGGGGGCGGGCGAGCAGTACTTC.

The chain combines TRBV7-2 with TRBJ2-3; possibly TRBD2 for D (6 bases). This CDR3 is 16 amino acids long. V lost 3 bases and J lost 1, with 14 bases in between. Germline CDR1 SGHTA, CDR2 FQGNSA. CDR3: CASSLASGPRTDTQYF. The CDR3 DNA reads TGTGCCAGCAGCTTGGCGAGCGGGCCCCGCACAGATACGCAGTATTTT.

The chain has TRBV11-2 and TRBJ1-2; a weak D match, TRBD1 (5 bases). The V end lost 1 base, the J end lost 8 bases, and 17 bases lay between the germline ends. CDR1 is SGHAT, CDR2 FQNNGV, per germline. CDR3 length equals 15 residues. The CDR3 DNA sequence: TGTGCCAGCAGCTTAGGGTCAGGGACCAAGCGCGGCTACACCTTC. Translated: CASSLGSGTKRGYTF.

This clone was observed a single time. The chain combines TRBV19 with TRBJ2-7; 14 nucleotides agree with TRBD2. The CDR3 is 15 residues long. The V gene's germline CDR1 is LNHDA and CDR2 SQIVND (reference sequence). J was trimmed by 5 bases and V by 5 bases; bases with no gene match: 5. The CDR3 loop reads CASSPRGLAGDEQYF. As DNA, the CDR3 is TGTGCCAGTAGTCCCCGGGGACTAGCGGGAGACGAGCAGTACTTC.

A single count supports this clone. The gene calls are TRBV21-1 and TRBJ1-5. TRBV21-1 is annotated as a pseudogene. The CDR3 extends over 17 amino acids. CDR3 bases: TGTGCCAGCAGCAAACGGAACGGTGGACTCAACAATCAGCCCCAGCATTTT. Translated, it gives CASSKRNGGLNNQPQHF.

The V gene is TRBV19, the J gene TRBJ2-2; D is ambiguous. The CDR3 runs 14 residues. Germline lookup yields CDR1 LNHDA and CDR2 SQIVND (reference sequence). Deletions cut 6 bases from V and 0 bases from J, with 8 bases between. The CDR3: CASRGSANTGELFF. The CDR3 DNA sequence: TGTGCCAGTAGAGGTTCTGCGAACACCGGGGAGCTGTTTTTT.

The chain is built from TRBV11-2 and TRBJ1-4; D unclear. This CDR3 contains 19 residues. The V and J ends lost 1 base and 0 bases respectively, with 18 bases between them. Germline V gene lookup returns CDR1 SGHAT and CDR2 FQNNGV. Written as DNA, the CDR3 is TGTGCCAGCAGCTTAGGGGGTTTCGGGGTTGGAGCAACTAATGAAAAACTGTTTTTT. Translating gives CASSLGGFGVGATNEKLFF.

This clone is medium-sized by share. This chain joins TRBV9 and TRBJ1-1, with TRBD1 matching over 8 bases. The CDR3 is made up of 13 amino acids. Unmatched junction bases numbered 6, after V lost 0 bases and J lost 11 bases. Germline lookup yields CDR1 SGDLS and CDR2 YYNGEE. This CDR3 is CASSVEGQGAAFF. CDR3 sequence (DNA): TGTGCCAGCAGCGTAGAGGGCCAGGGGGCCGCTTTCTTT. Together with reference TRBV9 and TRBJ1-1, the CDR3 gives the full variable domain: DSGVTQTPKHLITATGQRVTLRCSPRSGDLSVYWYQQSLDQGLQFLIQYYNGEERAKGNILERFSAQQFPDLHSELNLSSLELGDSALYFCASSVEGQGAAFFGQGTRLTVV.

The chain joins TRBV19 to TRBJ2-7, with TRBD2 matching over 7 bases. CDR3 length: 15 amino acids. Losses at the gene ends were 3 bases for V and 0 bases for J; bases not matched to a gene: 5. CDR1 and CDR2 from the germline V gene are LNHDA and SQIVND (reference sequence). The CDR3: CASSISGSSSYEQYF. CDR3 bases: TGTGCCAGTAGTATTAGCGGGTCGAGCTCCTACGAGCAGTACTTC. The full variable domain, its missing parts supplied by reference TRBV19 and TRBJ2-7, is DGGITQSPKYLFRKEGQNVTLSCEQNLNHDAMYWYRQDPGQGLRLIYYSQIVNDFQKGDIAEGYSVSREKKESFPLTVTSAQKNPTAFYLCASSISGSSSYEQYFGPGTRLTVT.

CDR3 residues: CASSSSHGPPGPLHF. The CDR3 region has the DNA TGTGCCAGCAGTTCCTCCCACGGGCCGCCGGGGCCCCTCCACTTT. V and J are TRBV6-6 and TRBJ1-6; D is uncertain. Trimming removed 4 bases at V and 13 bases at J, with 20 bases between. The CDR3 consists of 15 residues. Germline V gene sequence: CDR1 MNHNY, CDR2 SVGAGI (reference sequence).

The chain couples TRBV7-3 to TRBJ2-3; no clear D gene. The V gene's germline CDR1 is SGHTA and CDR2 FQGTGA. V shed 5 bases and J shed 2 bases, with 8 bases lying between them. This CDR3 comprises 13 residues. The DNA for the CDR3 is TGTGCCAGCAGCCCTAGGAACACAGATACGCAGTATTTT. As protein: CASSPRNTDTQYF. Combining the CDR3 with reference TRBV7-3 and TRBJ2-3 gives the whole variable domain GAGVSQTPSNKVTEKGKYVELRCDPISGHTALYWYRQSLGQGPEFLIYFQGTGAADDSGLPNDRFFAVRPEGSVSTLKIQRTERGDSAVYLCASSPRNTDTQYFGPGTRLTVL.

This clone was found once. The CDR3 here is CASSLNSGNTLTEAFF. CDR3 in DNA: TGTGCCAGCAGTTTAAACAGCGGAAATACTTTGACTGAAGCTTTCTTT. The chain combines TRBV27 with TRBJ1-1; no definite D call. Germline V gives CDR1 MNHEY, CDR2 SMNVEV (reference sequence). V gave up 2 bases and J gave up 5 bases, with 18 bases separating them. The CDR3 loop spans 16 amino acids.

This chain uses TRBV15 with TRBJ2-5; the match to TRBD1 covers 10 bases. The CDR3 runs 15 residues. Germline trimming cut 4 bases from V and 1 base from J; bases unmatched to any gene: 3. Germline assignment: CDR1 LNHNV and CDR2 YYDKDF (reference sequence). The CDR3 nucleotides are TGTGCCACCAGCAAAGGACAGGGGGTCCAAGAGACCCAGTACTTC. As protein: CATSKGQGVQETQYF.